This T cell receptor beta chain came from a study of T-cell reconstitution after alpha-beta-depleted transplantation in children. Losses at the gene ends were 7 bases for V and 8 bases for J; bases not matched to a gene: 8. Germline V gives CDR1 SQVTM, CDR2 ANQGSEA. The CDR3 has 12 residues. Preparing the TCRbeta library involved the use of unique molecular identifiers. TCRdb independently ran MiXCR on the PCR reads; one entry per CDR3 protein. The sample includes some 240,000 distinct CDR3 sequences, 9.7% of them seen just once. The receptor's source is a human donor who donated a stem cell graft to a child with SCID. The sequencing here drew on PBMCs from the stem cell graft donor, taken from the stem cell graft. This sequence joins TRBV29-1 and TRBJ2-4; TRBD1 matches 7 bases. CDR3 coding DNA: TGCAGCGCGGTCGACAGGGCGGACATTCAGTACTTC. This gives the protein CSAVDRADIQYF.